One and the same sample provided the 29 T cell receptor beta chains below, sequenced in a study of cytomegalovirus exposure and HLA in healthy donors. PCR primers comprised 60 Vbeta and 13 Jbeta primers. Profiled with immunoSEQ multiplex PCR; TCRdb holds only in-frame clones, not every one. The listing contains about 140,000 clones. Sequencing was done on a sample of PBMCs. The receptor set was obtained from a woman younger than 35 in good health and CMV-seronegative.

The chain employs TRBV4-3 and TRBJ1-1; D ambiguous. Germline V lookup: CDR1 LGHNA, CDR2 YSLEER. CDR3 length: 13 residues. Trimming removed 1 base from V and 7 bases from J, with 10 bases in between. The CDR3 reads CASSQVFGNEAFF. The CDR3 DNA follows: TGCGCCAGCAGCCAAGTGTTCGGGAATGAAGCTTTCTTT.

V usage is TRBV7-2 and J usage is TRBJ1-2; D not certain. Trimming pared 1 base from V and 5 bases from J, leaving 11 bases between. Germline V CDR1 and CDR2: SGHTA, FQGNSA. The CDR3 is 14 residues long. The CDR3 DNA sequence: TGTGCCAGCAGCTTAGAAATCCGGGAATATGGCTACACCTTC. This gives the protein CASSLEIREYGYTF.

V and J are TRBV10-2 and TRBJ2-4; the match to TRBD2 covers 8 bases. This CDR3 is 19 amino acids long. The V segment lost 2 bases and the J segment 0 bases; nucleotides outside the gene matches: 12. CDR1 WSHSY and CDR2 SAAADI come from the germline V gene. The CDR3 nucleotides are TGCGCCAGCAGTGAGGCTAGCGGGCGGTCGCTTCTAGCCAAAAACATTCAGTACTTC. Translated, it gives CASSEASGRSLLAKNIQYF.

Here the CDR3 DNA reads TGTGCCTGGGGAGGACCCTTGGGCACTGAAGCTTTCTTT. Its protein product is CAWGGPLGTEAFF. The rearrangement uses TRBV30 and TRBJ1-1, with D hard to call. The CDR3 runs to 13 residues. Trimming removed 5 bases from V and 4 bases from J, with 14 bases in between. The germline V gene encodes CDR1 GTSNPN and CDR2 SVGIG (reference sequence).

The chain recombines TRBV2 with TRBJ1-1; D unresolved. Germline CDR1 and CDR2: SNHLY and FYNNEI. With 2 bases removed from V and 1 base from J, the gap between germline ends came to 8 bases. The CDR3 length is 14 residues. CDR3 nucleotide sequence: TGTGCCAGCAGTGAACAACGAGCGAACACTGAAGCTTTCTTT. This sequence encodes CASSEQRANTEAFF.

The rearrangement links TRBV6-1 to TRBJ2-3; 8 nucleotides align to TRBD2. The germline V gene encodes CDR1 MNHNS and CDR2 SASEGT. There are 15 residues in the CDR3. With 6 bases clipped from V and 3 bases from J, the junction kept 8 bases outside the gene matches. DNA of the CDR3: TGTGCCAGCAGAAGTATAGCGGGAAGGACAGATACGCAGTATTTT. Translating it yields CASRSIAGRTDTQYF.

This rearrangement joins TRBV5-4 to TRBJ1-2; 10 bases fit TRBD1. Losses at the gene ends were 2 bases for V and 8 bases for J; bases not matched to a gene: 9. Germline CDR1 SGHNT, CDR2 YYREEE (reference sequence). The CDR3 is made up of 15 amino acids. The CDR3 protein is CASSFYIDRGHGYTF. The CDR3 DNA sequence: TGTGCCAGCAGCTTTTATATCGACAGGGGGCACGGCTACACCTTC.

V and J are TRBV19 and TRBJ2-3, with a weak D call TRBD1 (5 bases). Trimming shortened V by 3 bases and J by 7 bases, and 11 bases separated the two germline ends. The CDR3 contains 13 residues. Germline assignment: CDR1 LNHDA and CDR2 SQIVND (reference sequence). The CDR3 loop reads CASSIARGNTQYF. The CDR3 nucleotides read TGTGCCAGTAGTATCGCAAGGGGAAATACGCAGTATTTT.

The chain uses TRBV9 and TRBJ2-3; possibly TRBD2 for D (6 bases). The V gene's germline CDR1 is SGDLS and CDR2 YYNGEE. The V gene lost 5 bases and the J gene lost 6 bases, with 13 bases spanning the gap. The CDR3 loop spans 13 amino acids. The CDR3 coding sequence is TGTGCCAGCAGAGGGACTTCTCAGGATACGCAGTATTTT. Residues: CASRGTSQDTQYF.

This chain uses TRBV6-5 with TRBJ2-2, with D perhaps TRBD1 (6 bases). V gave up 6 bases and J gave up 4 bases, with 6 bases separating them. Germline V CDR1 and CDR2: MNHEY, SVGAGI. The length of the CDR3 is 12 residues. CDR3 amino acids: CASRTGTGELFF. Written as DNA, the CDR3 is TGTGCCAGCAGGACAGGCACCGGGGAGCTGTTTTTT.

The chain has TRBV5-3 and TRBJ1-1, with a weak D call TRBD1 (5 bases). TRBV5-3 has ORF status, its function being uncertain. V was clipped by 1 base and J by 5 bases, with 15 bases between them. CDR3 length: 15 amino acids. CDR3 DNA sequence: TGTGCCAGAAGCTTGTGGGATGGGGGGGGGACTGAAGCTTTCTTT. This encodes CARSLWDGGGTEAFF.

V and J are TRBV5-1 and TRBJ1-2, with no clear D. Germline assignment: CDR1 SGHRS and CDR2 YFSETQ. Deletions cut 4 bases from V and 3 bases from J, with 13 bases between. The CDR3 is made up of 14 amino acids. The CDR3 nucleotides are TGCGCCAGCAGCCTGGACGGAGGTTACTATGGCTACACCTTC. Translation: CASSLDGGYYGYTF.

In DNA, the CDR3 is TGTGCCGCAGGGGGGACAGGGGGCTCCGGGGAGCTGTTTTTT. Its protein is CAAGGTGGSGELFF. The V call is TRBV2, the J call TRBJ2-2, with 12 bases that match TRBD1. Germline V gene lookup returns CDR1 SNHLY and CDR2 FYNNEI. CDR3 size: 14 residues. V was clipped by 11 bases and J by 6 bases; unmatched bases: 7. Looking up the rest from reference TRBV2 and TRBJ2-2 gives the full variable domain: EPEVTQTPSHQVTQMGQEVILRCVPISNHLYFYWYRQILGQKVEFLVSFYNNEISEKSEIFDDQFSVERPDGSNFTLKIRSTKLEDSAMYFCAAGGTGGSGELFFGEGSRLTVL.

This rearrangement joins TRBV10-3 to TRBJ1-2; TRBD1 aligns across 7 bases. The CDR3 runs 17 residues. V gave up 1 base and J gave up 0 bases; unmatched junction bases: 8. The germline CDR1 and CDR2 sequences are ENHRY and SYGVKD. This CDR3 is CAISELVGGSANYGYTF. The DNA for the CDR3 is TGTGCCATCAGTGAGTTAGTAGGGGGCTCAGCTAACTATGGCTACACCTTC.

V is TRBV7-9 and J is TRBJ2-2; D not resolved. The CDR3 has 15 amino acids. Per germline, CDR1 SEHNR and CDR2 FQNEAQ (reference sequence). Trimming took 2 bases from V and 1 from J, leaving 8 bases between them. The CDR3 loop is CASSLHSQNTGELFF. CDR3 nucleotides: TGTGCCAGCAGCTTACACAGCCAGAACACCGGGGAGCTGTTTTTT.

The chain uses TRBV11-2 and TRBJ2-5, with 7 bases fitting TRBD1. The trim removed 0 bases at V and 5 bases at J, leaving 18 bases unmatched. Looked up from germline, CDR1 is SGHAT and CDR2 is FQNNGV. This CDR3 region has 19 residues. In DNA form, the CDR3 reads TGTGCCAGCAGCTTAGATCTCTTCGGGACAGAAAAAATGGGGGAGACCCAGTACTTC. Residues: CASSLDLFGTEKMGETQYF.

The V call is TRBV10-2, the J call TRBJ2-1; 7 bases fit TRBD2. V dropped 5 bases and J dropped 1; count of bases not matched to a gene: 5. Germline V CDR1 and CDR2: WSHSY, SAAADI. This CDR3 is built from 15 residues. This chain's CDR3 is CASSQASGSYNEQFF. The CDR3 DNA is TGCGCCAGCAGTCAGGCTAGCGGATCCTACAATGAGCAGTTCTTC.

The gene calls are TRBV14 and TRBJ2-2; 7 bases match TRBD2. This CDR3 spans 18 amino acids. The germline V gene encodes CDR1 SGHDN and CDR2 FVKESK. Trimming took 1 base from V and 1 from J; bases not matched to a gene: 9. CDR3 nucleotides: TGTGCCAGCAGCCAAGTGGCGGGAGCAGGGTGGAACACCGGGGAGCTGTTTTTT. Its protein is CASSQVAGAGWNTGELFF.

This chain uses TRBV10-3 with TRBJ1-5; 7 nucleotides match TRBD1. The germline V gene has CDR1 ENHRY and CDR2 SYGVKD. Trimming removed 6 bases from V and 5 bases from J; junction bases left unmatched: 7. This CDR3 contains 14 residues. CDR3 sequence reads: CAISRTGADQPQHF. Written as DNA, the CDR3 is TGTGCCATCAGCCGCACAGGGGCCGATCAGCCCCAGCATTTT.

The rearrangement joins TRBV19 to TRBJ1-5; the match to TRBD1 covers 7 bases. Germline V lookup: CDR1 LNHDA, CDR2 SQIVND (reference sequence). This CDR3 region has 14 residues. Trimming took 1 base from V and 7 from J; bases not matched to a gene: 4. The CDR3 protein is CASSIGQGGQPQHF. In DNA, the CDR3 is TGTGCCAGTAGTATAGGACAGGGCGGGCAGCCCCAGCATTTT.

This chain's CDR3 is CASSLRTSGLSSYNEQFF. CDR3 DNA sequence: TGTGCCAGCAGCTTGAGAACTAGCGGATTGAGCTCCTACAATGAGCAGTTCTTC. J is TRBJ2-1 and V is TRBV5-4; TRBD2 matches at 8 bases. The CDR3 runs to 18 residues. Losses at the gene ends were 1 base for V and 0 bases for J; bases not matched to a gene: 9. Germline V lookup: CDR1 SGHNT, CDR2 YYREEE (reference sequence).

The chain carries TRBV19 and TRBJ1-4; 8 nucleotides agree with TRBD1. Looked up from germline, CDR1 is LNHDA and CDR2 is SQIVND (reference sequence). This CDR3 has 14 residues. With V trimmed by 6 bases and J by 3 bases, 3 bases remained unmatched. CDR3 sequence reads: CASSRDRSNEKLFF. The CDR3 DNA sequence: TGTGCCAGTAGCCGGGACAGGTCTAATGAAAAACTGTTTTTT.

The genes are TRBV12-5 and TRBJ1-2, with 7 bases that match TRBD1. This CDR3 region has 18 residues. Germline CDR1 and CDR2: LGHNT and FRNRAP. V shed 6 bases, J shed 4 bases, and the junction held 20 bases outside the gene matches. CDR3 protein: CASGTKEEDRVVIYGYTF. Here the CDR3 DNA reads TGTGCTAGTGGCACGAAGGAAGAAGACAGGGTCGTAATCTATGGCTACACCTTC.

The rearrangement links TRBV28 to TRBJ1-2; possible D gene TRBD1, 6 bases. V lost 3 bases, J lost 4 bases, and 18 bases lay in between. Germline CDR1 is MDHEN and CDR2 is SYDVKM. The CDR3 is 16 amino acids. In nucleotides, the CDR3 is TGTGCCAGCAGTTTCTCCTGGGGGGGCGCAGCCTATGGCTACACCTTC. This translates into CASSFSWGGAAYGYTF.

The chain has TRBV9 and TRBJ2-3; TRBD2 matches 15 bases. The V gene end was trimmed by 0 bases and the J gene end by 8 bases; junction bases not matched to a gene: 4. There are 16 residues in the CDR3. Germline V lookup: CDR1 SGDLS, CDR2 YYNGEE. The CDR3 region has the DNA TGTGCCAGCAGCGTAGAGGGACTAGCGGGAGGTGGTACGCAGTATTTT. It codes for CASSVEGLAGGGTQYF.

The V call is TRBV9, the J call TRBJ2-3, with 10 bases identical to TRBD2. The CDR3 loop spans 17 amino acids. V gave up 0 bases and J gave up 4 bases; unmatched junction bases: 8. The germline V gene has CDR1 SGDLS and CDR2 YYNGEE. CDR3 protein: CASSVGNSGRFADTQYF. In nucleotides, the CDR3 is TGTGCCAGCAGCGTAGGAAATAGCGGGAGGTTTGCAGATACGCAGTATTTT.

The CDR3 spells CASSASERGETQYF. CDR3 in DNA: TGTGCCAGCAGCGCCTCGGAGCGGGGGGAGACCCAGTACTTC. The rearrangement links TRBV6-5 to TRBJ2-5; 8 nucleotides agree with TRBD2. The CDR3 sequence is 14 residues long. Germline lookup yields CDR1 MNHEY and CDR2 SVGAGI. With V trimmed by 6 bases and J by 5 bases, 8 bases remained unmatched.

V gene TRBV6-6 combines with J gene TRBJ2-7, with 8 bases fitting TRBD1. The trim removed 6 bases at V and 3 bases at J, leaving 4 bases unmatched. Per the germline V gene, CDR1 is MNHNY and CDR2 is SVGAGI (reference sequence). The CDR3 is 13 residues long. CDR3 in amino acids: CASRQGEVYEQYV. For the CDR3, the DNA is TGTGCCAGCAGACAGGGGGAAGTCTACGAGCAGTACGTC.

The V call is TRBV6-4, the J call TRBJ1-1; D might be TRBD1 (6 bases). Germline values: CDR1 MRHNA, CDR2 SNTAGT. The length of the CDR3 is 15 residues. V was pared by 5 bases and J by 1 base, with 14 bases between. The DNA of the CDR3 is TGTGCCAGCAGTCCGGATGGACAGAGGAACACTGAAGCTTTCTTT. Its protein product is CASSPDGQRNTEAFF.